A selection of T cell receptor beta chains follows, all from one sample in a study of blood T cell repertoires in COVID-19. Produced via immunoSEQ multiplex PCR; TCRdb's table is partial and in-frame only. The data hold roughly 75,000 clones, with roughly 90% observed a single time. The specimen sequenced was peripheral blood. The receptors were sampled from a human donor in a cohort sampled during active COVID-19. Each CDR3 is given with its conserved first and last residue. Fields, in order: D gene, V gene, J gene, clone size, CDR3 protein, CDR3 DNA. D genes are given only for firm matches. The size field is filled for only some rows; it gives once, few, many or a size class.

d_call: TRBD1; v_call: TRBV3-1/TRBV3-2; j_call: TRBJ1-5; clone_size: many; cdr3_aa: CASSRDSFSANQPQHF; cdr3_nt: TGTGCCAGCAGCCGGGACAGTTTTTCGGCCAATCAGCCCCAGCATTTT
d_call: TRBD2; v_call: TRBV2; j_call: TRBJ2-5; clone_size: NA; cdr3_aa: CASSPGLAGIETQYF; cdr3_nt: TGTGCCAGCAGTCCTGGACTAGCGGGGATCGAGACCCAGTACTTC
d_call: NA; v_call: TRBV7-2; j_call: TRBJ1-4; clone_size: NA; cdr3_aa: CASSLVPATNEKLFF; cdr3_nt: TGTGCCAGCAGCTTAGTCCCCGCAACTAATGAAAAACTGTTTTTT
d_call: NA; v_call: TRBV6-2/TRBV6-3; j_call: TRBJ2-1; clone_size: NA; cdr3_aa: CASSYPRGYHNEQFF; cdr3_nt: TGTGCCAGCAGTTACCCCCGGGGGTACCACAATGAGCAGTTCTTC
d_call: NA; v_call: TRBV24-1; j_call: TRBJ2-2; clone_size: NA; cdr3_aa: CATSGRENTGELFF; cdr3_nt: TGTGCCACCAGTGGCCGGGAGAACACCGGGGAGCTGTTTTTT
d_call: TRBD1; v_call: TRBV2; j_call: TRBJ1-1; clone_size: NA; cdr3_aa: CASKPGQMNTEAFF; cdr3_nt: TGTGCCAGCAAACCGGGACAGATGAACACTGAAGCTTTCTTT
d_call: TRBD1; v_call: TRBV18; j_call: TRBJ1-1; clone_size: few; cdr3_aa: CASSLTGGSEAFF; cdr3_nt: TGTGCCAGCTCACTGACAGGGGGTTCTGAAGCTTTCTTT
d_call: TRBD1; v_call: TRBV30; j_call: TRBJ1-1; clone_size: NA; cdr3_aa: CAWSGTGGSMNTEAFF; cdr3_nt: TGTGCCTGGAGCGGGACAGGGGGATCTATGAACACTGAAGCTTTCTTT
d_call: NA; v_call: TRBV27; j_call: TRBJ2-7; clone_size: NA; cdr3_aa: CASSRLDLYEQYF; cdr3_nt: TGTGCCAGCAGTCGACTAGATCTCTACGAGCAGTACTTC
d_call: TRBD1; v_call: TRBV5-6; j_call: TRBJ2-7; clone_size: NA; cdr3_aa: CASSLYGDRGTYEQYF; cdr3_nt: TGTGCCAGCAGCTTGTACGGGGACAGGGGCACCTACGAGCAGTACTTC
d_call: NA; v_call: TRBV7-8; j_call: TRBJ2-1; clone_size: NA; cdr3_aa: CASSLRDPGALYNEQFF; cdr3_nt: TGTGCCAGCAGCTTACGAGACCCAGGGGCGCTCTATAATGAGCAGTTCTTC
d_call: NA; v_call: TRBV18; j_call: TRBJ1-3; clone_size: NA; cdr3_aa: CASWANGNTIYF; cdr3_nt: TGTGCCAGCTGGGCTAATGGAAACACCATATATTTT
d_call: NA; v_call: TRBV7-6; j_call: TRBJ1-1; clone_size: once; cdr3_aa: CASSPVPNTEAFF; cdr3_nt: TGTGCCAGCAGCCCGGTCCCTAACACTGAAGCTTTCTTT
d_call: NA; v_call: TRBV18; j_call: TRBJ1-1; clone_size: NA; cdr3_aa: CASSPPGHPTEAFF; cdr3_nt: TGTGCCAGCTCACCACCTGGACACCCCACTGAAGCTTTCTTT
d_call: NA; v_call: TRBV27; j_call: TRBJ2-3; clone_size: NA; cdr3_aa: CASSQGRTDTQYF; cdr3_nt: TGTGCCAGCAGCCAGGGGCGCACAGATACGCAGTATTTT
d_call: NA; v_call: TRBV5-1; j_call: TRBJ1-1; clone_size: few; cdr3_aa: CASSLESGNTEAFF; cdr3_nt: TGCGCCAGCAGCTTGGAGTCAGGGAACACTGAAGCTTTCTTT
d_call: TRBD1; v_call: TRBV6-5; j_call: TRBJ2-5; clone_size: NA; cdr3_aa: CASSYPRTGQGTQYF; cdr3_nt: TGTGCCAGCAGTTACCCAAGGACAGGCCAGGGGACCCAGTACTTC
d_call: NA; v_call: TRBV30; j_call: TRBJ1-5; clone_size: NA; cdr3_aa: CAWSLGGFQPQHF; cdr3_nt: TGTGCCTGGAGTCTGGGGGGGTTTCAGCCCCAGCATTTT
d_call: TRBD1; v_call: TRBV10-1; j_call: TRBJ2-7; clone_size: NA; cdr3_aa: CASSRGQGYEQYF; cdr3_nt: TGCGCCAGCAGCCGGGGACAGGGGTACGAGCAGTACTTC
d_call: NA; v_call: TRBV7-8; j_call: TRBJ1-4; clone_size: NA; cdr3_aa: CASSLATWGEKLFF; cdr3_nt: TGTGCCAGCAGCCTAGCCACATGGGGCGAAAAACTGTTTTTT
d_call: NA; v_call: TRBV24-1; j_call: TRBJ2-3; clone_size: NA; cdr3_aa: CATSDLASTDTQYF; cdr3_nt: TGTGCCACCAGTGATTTAGCATCTACAGATACGCAGTATTTT
d_call: TRBD1; v_call: TRBV23-1; j_call: TRBJ1-6; clone_size: NA; cdr3_aa: CASSQRKQGLSFNSPLHF; cdr3_nt: TGCGCCAGCAGTCAAAGGAAACAGGGGTTAAGTTTTAATTCACCCCTCCACTTT
d_call: TRBD2; v_call: TRBV12-3/TRBV12-4; j_call: TRBJ2-1; clone_size: NA; cdr3_aa: CASSGSGGRRFF; cdr3_nt: TGTGCCAGCAGTGGTAGCGGGGGCCGACGATTCTTC
d_call: NA; v_call: TRBV5-6; j_call: TRBJ2-5; clone_size: NA; cdr3_aa: CASSLGARTFQETQYF; cdr3_nt: TGTGCCAGCAGCTTAGGAGCGCGTACTTTTCAAGAGACCCAGTACTTC
d_call: NA; v_call: TRBV7-9; j_call: TRBJ1-1; clone_size: NA; cdr3_aa: CASSLVAGEPRTEAFF; cdr3_nt: TGTGCCAGCAGCTTAGTGGCAGGGGAGCCCCGCACTGAAGCTTTCTTT
d_call: NA; v_call: TRBV27; j_call: TRBJ1-5; clone_size: NA; cdr3_aa: CASSFQYSNQPQHF; cdr3_nt: TGTGCCAGCAGTTTTCAGTATAGCAATCAGCCCCAGCATTTT
d_call: NA; v_call: TRBV15; j_call: TRBJ2-5; clone_size: few; cdr3_aa: CATSRDGRDSTQYF; cdr3_nt: TGTGCCACCAGCAGAGACGGCAGGGACTCGACCCAGTACTTC
d_call: TRBD2; v_call: TRBV11-2; j_call: TRBJ2-7; clone_size: NA; cdr3_aa: CASSLAGGREQYF; cdr3_nt: TGTGCCAGCAGCTTAGCGGGGGGGCGCGAGCAGTACTTC
d_call: TRBD2; v_call: TRBV11-3; j_call: TRBJ2-5; clone_size: NA; cdr3_aa: CASSPRITSGGQETQYF; cdr3_nt: TGTGCCAGCAGCCCCAGAATCACTAGCGGGGGTCAAGAGACCCAGTACTTC
d_call: NA; v_call: TRBV7-8; j_call: TRBJ1-1; clone_size: NA; cdr3_aa: CASSLTVNTEAFF; cdr3_nt: TGTGCCAGCAGCTTAACGGTGAACACTGAAGCTTTCTTT
d_call: NA; v_call: TRBV6-5; j_call: TRBJ2-3; clone_size: NA; cdr3_aa: CASRGGGADTQYF; cdr3_nt: TGTGCCAGCAGGGGGGGTGGGGCAGATACGCAGTATTTT
d_call: TRBD1; v_call: TRBV30; j_call: TRBJ2-7; clone_size: NA; cdr3_aa: CAWSVWDRGYEQYF; cdr3_nt: TGTGCCTGGAGTGTTTGGGACAGGGGTTACGAGCAGTACTTC
d_call: NA; v_call: TRBV29-1; j_call: TRBJ1-5; clone_size: NA; cdr3_aa: CSVGADQPQHF; cdr3_nt: TGCAGCGTTGGCGCGGATCAGCCCCAGCATTTT
d_call: NA; v_call: TRBV28; j_call: TRBJ1-1; clone_size: NA; cdr3_aa: CASSLVVGLVSGNTEAFF; cdr3_nt: TGTGCCAGCAGCCTGGTGGTCGGGTTAGTTTCGGGGAACACTGAAGCTTTCTTT
d_call: TRBD1; v_call: TRBV2; j_call: TRBJ1-5; clone_size: NA; cdr3_aa: CASSEERTGTGGNQPQHF; cdr3_nt: TGTGCCAGCAGTGAAGAGAGGACAGGGACAGGTGGCAATCAGCCCCAGCATTTT
d_call: NA; v_call: TRBV7-9; j_call: TRBJ1-4; clone_size: NA; cdr3_aa: CASSFSQTGGEKLFF; cdr3_nt: TGTGCCAGCAGCTTTTCCCAGACAGGCGGGGAAAAACTGTTTTTT
d_call: NA; v_call: TRBV2; j_call: TRBJ1-1; clone_size: NA; cdr3_aa: CASSETGMNTEAFF; cdr3_nt: TGTGCCAGCAGTGAAACAGGGATGAACACTGAAGCTTTCTTT
d_call: NA; v_call: TRBV7-8; j_call: TRBJ1-1; clone_size: NA; cdr3_aa: CASSPMAGHLNTEAFF; cdr3_nt: TGTGCCAGCAGCCCCATGGCCGGACACTTGAACACTGAAGCTTTCTTT
d_call: NA; v_call: TRBV6-5; j_call: TRBJ1-2; clone_size: NA; cdr3_aa: CASSYSGQTYSGYTF; cdr3_nt: TGTGCCAGCAGTTACTCCGGACAGACCTATTCGGGCTACACCTTC
d_call: NA; v_call: TRBV28; j_call: TRBJ1-5; clone_size: NA; cdr3_aa: CASSSVFNQPQHF; cdr3_nt: TGTGCCAGCAGTTCAGTGTTCAATCAGCCCCAGCATTTT
d_call: NA; v_call: TRBV7-2; j_call: TRBJ2-2; clone_size: NA; cdr3_aa: CASSLATGNTGELFF; cdr3_nt: TGTGCCAGCAGCTTAGCCACAGGAAACACCGGGGAGCTGTTTTTT
d_call: NA; v_call: TRBV5-6; j_call: TRBJ2-5; clone_size: NA; cdr3_aa: CASSLVSSETQYF; cdr3_nt: TGTGCCAGCAGCTTGGTTTCGAGTGAGACCCAGTACTTC
d_call: NA; v_call: TRBV18; j_call: TRBJ1-6; clone_size: NA; cdr3_aa: CASSPAPLSPNSPLHF; cdr3_nt: TGTGCCAGCTCACCCGCGCCTCTGAGCCCGAATTCACCCCTCCACTTT
d_call: NA; v_call: TRBV7-6; j_call: TRBJ2-7; clone_size: NA; cdr3_aa: CASSPVRGPDEQYF; cdr3_nt: TGTGCCAGCAGCCCCGTCCGGGGTCCCGACGAGCAGTACTTC
d_call: TRBD1; v_call: TRBV5-5; j_call: TRBJ1-5; clone_size: NA; cdr3_aa: CASSSRQGPNQPQHF; cdr3_nt: TGTGCCAGCAGTAGCAGACAGGGTCCCAATCAGCCCCAGCATTTT
d_call: NA; v_call: TRBV7-2; j_call: TRBJ1-3; clone_size: NA; cdr3_aa: CASSFNGRSTIYF; cdr3_nt: TGTGCCAGCAGCTTCAACGGTAGAAGCACCATATATTTT
d_call: TRBD1; v_call: TRBV7-7; j_call: TRBJ2-3; clone_size: NA; cdr3_aa: CASSLGTGSTDTQYF; cdr3_nt: TGTGCTAGCAGCTTAGGGACAGGTAGCACAGATACGCAGTATTTT
d_call: NA; v_call: TRBV19; j_call: TRBJ1-1; clone_size: NA; cdr3_aa: CASSIGTPAEAFF; cdr3_nt: TGTGCCAGTAGTATCGGTACCCCCGCTGAAGCTTTCTTT
d_call: NA; v_call: TRBV27; j_call: TRBJ2-1; clone_size: NA; cdr3_aa: CASSFNNEQFF; cdr3_nt: TGTGCCAGCAGTTTCAACAATGAGCAGTTCTTC
d_call: NA; v_call: TRBV3-1/TRBV3-2; j_call: TRBJ1-1; clone_size: NA; cdr3_aa: CASSQAQGGGTEAFF; cdr3_nt: TGTGCCAGCAGCCAAGCTCAGGGCGGGGGGACTGAAGCTTTCTTT
d_call: TRBD1; v_call: TRBV20-1; j_call: TRBJ2-7; clone_size: NA; cdr3_aa: CSASDRAHLYEQYF; cdr3_nt: TGCAGTGCTAGTGACAGGGCGCACCTTTACGAGCAGTACTTC
d_call: TRBD1; v_call: TRBV18; j_call: TRBJ2-7; clone_size: NA; cdr3_aa: CASSRDRGVGLEQYF; cdr3_nt: TGTGCCAGCTCACGTGACAGGGGTGTGGGCCTGGAGCAGTACTTC
d_call: TRBD2; v_call: TRBV19; j_call: TRBJ2-5; clone_size: NA; cdr3_aa: CASSTGRGETQYF; cdr3_nt: TGTGCCAGTAGTACGGGGCGGGGGGAGACCCAGTACTTC
d_call: TRBD1; v_call: TRBV5-4; j_call: TRBJ2-7; clone_size: NA; cdr3_aa: CASSGFDRGYEQYF; cdr3_nt: TGTGCCAGCAGCGGATTCGACAGGGGCTACGAGCAGTACTTC